What follows describes a single T cell receptor (beta chain). As processed by the authors: Reference gene primer amplification in the assay estimated nucleated cell counts. Assay: immunoSEQ multiplex PCR; the TCRdb copy retains only in-frame clones and omits some. Clone size and V and J calls were adopted from that table, with D and trimming inferred from the DNA. The sample contains roughly 130,000 clones, approximately 84% of which appear only once. The data are from a study of blood T cell repertoires in COVID-19. Study-level information: Samples came from the United States, Italy and Spain, spanning acute and convalescent COVID-19. Nucleic acid was either cDNA or gDNA, and it came from T cells, B-cell-depleted T cells, or PBMCs.

The sequence came from a woman between 45 and 60 years old with acute COVID-19. The sequenced sample was PBMCs or T cells enriched from blood (not recorded which).

The CDR3 sequence: CASAAEVKYF. CDR3 DNA: TGTGCCAGCGCTGCGGAGGTAAAGTACTTC. This chain uses TRBV7-9 with TRBJ2-7; a possible D gene is TRBD2 (5 bases). The germline gives CDR1 SEHNR, CDR2 FQNEAQ (reference sequence). The CDR3 is 10 amino acids. The V and J ends lost 8 bases and 11 bases respectively, with 13 bases between them.